The table lists the clone carrying this T cell receptor (beta chain) with a few counts. Antigen specificity is unknown. The sample originates from a study of beta chain features in type 1 diabetes. General study findings and limits: TCRB CDR3 length was moderately but significantly reduced in all four CD4+ subsets of Type 1 diabetes patients. Comparison showed that naive, central memory and Treg TCRB repertoires appeared more similar among patients than among healthy donors.

What was sequenced were expressed TCRB transcripts, since all of the isolated RNA had been reverse transcribed. The table came from immunoSEQ multiplex PCR; TCRdb's copy has only in-frame clones and leaves some out. Of over 650,000 clones listed, more than 12% are singletons. This TCR derives from a man aged 18 to 35 with type 1 diabetes. Sequencing was carried out using naive CD4+ T cells from blood.

The CDR3 DNA sequence: TGCGCCAGCAGCTTGCCCTACCCGAACACTGAAGCTTTCTTT. As protein: CASSLPYPNTEAFF. The chain combines TRBV5-1 with TRBJ1-1; D remains unclear. V was shortened by 1 base and J by 1 base, with 8 bases between the two germline ends. Germline V gives CDR1 SGHRS, CDR2 YFSETQ. CDR3 length equals 14 residues.